The source of this T cell receptor beta chain is a study of blood T cell repertoires in COVID-19. Repertoires were generated with immunoSEQ multiplex PCR, while TCRdb's copy carries only in-frame clones and drops some. Here the sample spans over 300,000 clones, more than 75% being singletons. Germline V gene data show CDR1 as SGHRS and CDR2 as YFSETQ. The length of the CDR3 is 17 residues. After removal of 0 bases from V and 6 bases from J, the junction contained 9 bases not matched to a gene. All enrollees were about 18 to 95 years old and from fewer than 25 US areas. The rearrangement joins TRBV5-1 to TRBJ1-6; 7 bases fit TRBD1. Specimen: PBMCs or T cells enriched from blood (not recorded which). This clonotype originated in a young woman with acute COVID-19. This CDR3 is CASSLAPTGRGNSPLHF. For the CDR3, the DNA is TGCGCCAGCAGCTTGGCCCCGACAGGGCGAGGTAATTCACCCCTCCACTTT.